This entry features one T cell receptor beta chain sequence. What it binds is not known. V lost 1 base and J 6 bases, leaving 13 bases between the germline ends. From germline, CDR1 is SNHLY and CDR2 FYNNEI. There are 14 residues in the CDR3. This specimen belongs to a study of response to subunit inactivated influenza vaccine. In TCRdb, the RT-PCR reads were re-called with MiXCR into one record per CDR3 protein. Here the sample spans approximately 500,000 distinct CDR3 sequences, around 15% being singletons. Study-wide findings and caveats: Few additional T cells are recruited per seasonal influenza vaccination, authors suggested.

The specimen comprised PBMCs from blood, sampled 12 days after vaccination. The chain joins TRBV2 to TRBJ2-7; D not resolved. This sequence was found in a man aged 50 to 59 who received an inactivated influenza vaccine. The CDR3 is CASSEGRLLGEQYF. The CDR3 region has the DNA TGTGCCAGCAGTGAAGGACGGCTCCTAGGCGAGCAGTACTTC.